Presented here are 14 T cell receptor beta chains from one specimen sequenced in a study of post-analysis software for immune sequencing data. The study's findings and limits: A handful of TRBV segments (TRBV5-6, TRBV5-1 and TRBV20-1 among them) occurred more frequently in patients than in controls.

Carried by the TCR beta cDNA libraries were unique molecular identifiers. Each CDR3 protein is one row after TCRdb ran MiXCR on the PCR reads. Here the sample spans 500,000 to 600,000 distinct CDR3 sequences, 44% being singletons. These receptors have no known antigen. Sequenced: blood. The source is a girl aged 5 to 17 with multiple sclerosis.

This clonotype was counted only a few times. V usage is TRBV20-1 and J usage is TRBJ2-7; D not certain. The CDR3 sequence is 13 residues long. V was cut by 3 bases and J by 2 bases, with 11 bases left in between. CDR1 DFQATT and CDR2 SNEGSKA come from the germline V gene (reference sequence). CDR3 sequence reads: CSASDVTTYEQYF. CDR3 sequence (DNA): TGCAGTGCTAGCGACGTAACTACCTACGAGCAGTACTTC.

Many counts were recorded for this clonotype. The chain recombines TRBV20-1 with TRBJ2-3; D unresolved. The germline V gene encodes CDR1 DFQATT and CDR2 SNEGSKA (reference sequence). This CDR3 spans 11 amino acids. Trimming shortened V by 6 bases and J by 2 bases, and 6 bases separated the two germline ends. CDR3 in amino acids: CSARVTDTQYF. DNA for the CDR3: TGCAGTGCCCGTGTCACAGATACGCAGTATTTT.

This chain joins TRBV29-1 and TRBJ2-3; D unresolved. The V end was cut by 1 base, the J end by 0 bases, with 5 bases between. Germline V gene lookup returns CDR1 SQVTM and CDR2 ANQGSEA. The CDR3 loop spans 13 amino acids. CDR3 in DNA: TGCAGCGTTGAAGCCCTGAGCACAGATACGCAGTATTTT. It encodes CSVEALSTDTQYF.

The V and J genes are TRBV4-1 and TRBJ2-5; 7 bases are a match to TRBD1. The germline V gene encodes CDR1 MGHRA and CDR2 YSYEKL. This CDR3 is built from 15 residues. Germline trimming cut 2 bases from V and 2 bases from J; bases unmatched to any gene: 5. CDR3 amino acids: CASSQIGTEQETQYF. In DNA form, the CDR3 reads TGCGCCAGCAGCCAAATAGGGACAGAACAAGAGACCCAGTACTTC.

In its sample, this clonotype was seen a few times. This chain links TRBV20-1 with TRBJ1-1; 8 bases line up with TRBD1. After removal of 5 bases from V and 1 base from J, the junction contained 0 bases not matched to a gene. Per the germline V gene, CDR1 is DFQATT and CDR2 is SNEGSKA (reference sequence). The CDR3 has 12 residues. CDR3 residues: CSAGTGNTEAFF. As DNA, the CDR3 is TGCAGTGCTGGGACAGGGAACACTGAAGCTTTCTTT.

This rearrangement joins TRBV13 to TRBJ2-1; 7 bases fit TRBD2. The CDR3 has 15 residues. Germline lookup yields CDR1 PRHDT and CDR2 FYEKMQ (reference sequence). Germline trimming cut 3 bases from V and 2 bases from J; bases unmatched to any gene: 4. The CDR3 reads CASSLMLAAYNEQFF. The CDR3 nucleotides are TGTGCCAGCAGCTTGATGCTAGCGGCCTACAATGAGCAGTTCTTC.

The CDR3 loop is CASRWGLEETQYF. As DNA, the CDR3 is TGCGCCAGCAGATGGGGGTTGGAAGAGACCCAGTACTTC. This rearrangement joins TRBV5-1 to TRBJ2-5, with D perhaps matching TRBD1 or TRBD2 (5 bases each). From germline, CDR1 is SGHRS and CDR2 YFSETQ. This CDR3 has 13 residues. V shed 5 bases and J shed 3 bases, with 11 bases lying between them.

This clonotype was counted between two and nine times. The chain carries TRBV5-1 and TRBJ2-1, with D hard to call. From germline, CDR1 is SGHRS and CDR2 YFSETQ. V dropped 0 bases and J dropped 7 bases, with 11 bases sitting between them. The CDR3 has 14 residues. CDR3 bases: TGCGCCAGCAGCTTGGGTGCGCGTAAGAATGAGCAGTTCTTC. Residues: CASSLGARKNEQFF.

The rearrangement joins TRBV5-1 to TRBJ2-6; maybe TRBD1 (5 bases). Between the trimmed V and J ends, which lost 1 base and 2 bases, there was a span of 13 bases. The CDR3 is 17 residues long. Germline V gives CDR1 SGHRS, CDR2 YFSETQ. DNA for the CDR3: TGCGCCAGCAGCTTGAGGCAGGGTACCGCTGGGGCCAACGTCCTGACTTTC. Translating gives CASSLRQGTAGANVLTF.

Only a few counts were recorded for this clonotype. The chain employs TRBV29-1 and TRBJ2-5; 7 bases are shared with TRBD2. The CDR3 covers 13 residues. Germline trimming cut 3 bases from V and 5 bases from J; bases unmatched to any gene: 6. In germline, CDR1 is SQVTM, CDR2 ANQGSEA. The CDR3 reads CSVDRGVGETQYF. The CDR3 DNA sequence: TGCAGCGTTGACCGGGGGGTAGGCGAGACCCAGTACTTC.

The chain links TRBV11-2 to TRBJ2-3; D is perhaps TRBD2 (6 bases). CDR1 SGHAT and CDR2 FQNNGV come from the germline V gene. The CDR3 length is 13 residues. Trimming shortened V by 2 bases and J by 8 bases, and 11 bases separated the two germline ends. DNA of the CDR3: TGTGCCAGCAGCTTATCTAGCGCAGGTACGCAGTATTTT. Protein: CASSLSSAGTQYF.

This clonotype was seen more than once but under ten times. The rearrangement uses TRBV4-1 and TRBJ1-1; the match to TRBD1 covers 7 bases. The ends lost 4 bases at V and 0 bases at J; junction bases unmatched: 14. The CDR3 runs to 18 residues. The germline V gene encodes CDR1 MGHRA and CDR2 YSYEKL. CDR3 coding DNA: TGCGCCAGCAGCCCCTCGCAGGCAGGGGGGACCATGAACACTGAAGCTTTCTTT. It encodes CASSPSQAGGTMNTEAFF.

The table lists this clonotype with a few counts. The CDR3 reads CSVEDGGETQYF. The DNA for the CDR3 is TGCAGCGTTGAAGATGGGGGAGAGACCCAGTACTTC. The V gene is TRBV29-1, the J gene TRBJ2-5; D is perhaps TRBD1 or TRBD2 (5 bases each). Trimming removed 0 bases from V and 4 bases from J, with 6 bases in between. CDR1 and CDR2 (germline): SQVTM, ANQGSEA. This CDR3 contains 12 residues. Drawing the rest from reference TRBV29-1 and TRBJ2-5, the complete variable domain is SAVISQKPSRDICQRGTSLTIQCQVDSQVTMMFWYRQQPGQSLTLIATANQGSEATYESGFVIDKFPISRPNLTFSTLTVSNMSPEDSSIYLCSVEDGGETQYFGPGTRLLVL.

This clonotype has a handful of counts. CDR3 nucleotides: TGTGCCAGCAGCCAAGAGGAAGGCAGGAGCACAGATACGCAGTATTTT. Translation gives CASSQEEGRSTDTQYF. The chain recombines TRBV4-2 with TRBJ2-3; D unclear. Trimming took off 0 bases at V and 0 bases at J, with 10 bases between the two ends. Germline CDR1 LGHNA, CDR2 YNFKEQ. The CDR3 extends over 16 amino acids.